This entry concerns a single T cell receptor beta chain. This record belongs to a study of shared clonotypes between healthy human individuals. Study overall: Each donor's CD8 memory used one plate, CD8 naive two, each CD4 subset three.

In the sorted-subset replicate PCRs, around 220 ng DNA, tens of thousands of T cell genomes, was used. Profiled with immunoSEQ multiplex PCR; TCRdb holds only in-frame clones, not every one. The profile shows 650,000 to 700,000 clones, roughly 88% of them singletons. This receptor was identified in a man aged 18-30 years in good health. Some clones in this sample may be carry-over from other donors' samples. Sequencing input: memory CD8+ T cells from PBMCs. Subset in this sample: CD45RO+ cells pooled with CCR7-negative TemRA cells.

The CDR3 here is CASTVSSSIPYEQYF. The CDR3 DNA is TGTGCCAGCACAGTGAGTTCTAGCATACCGTACGAGCAGTACTTC. The chain couples TRBV6-1 to TRBJ2-7; TRBD2 is a possible D gene (5 bases). Germline V gives CDR1 MNHNS, CDR2 SASEGT. V lost 7 bases and J lost 4, with 20 bases in between. The CDR3 is 15 amino acids.